The clone carrying this TCR beta chain was seen repeatedly, ten times or more. No antigen is known for it. Sample time point: sample taken at primary tumor resection. Sequencing was performed on whole RNA extracted from tumor and nontumor lung tissue, or from frozen PBMC, and the material was left unsorted. This sample stems from a study of spatial heterogeneity in lung cancer. Study at large: Each time, sequencing found more beta-chain sequences than alpha-chain sequences.

Unique molecular identifiers tagged every individual TCR cDNA molecule. MiXCR, applied by TCRdb to the 5' RACE reads, yields one record per CDR3 protein. The sample gives around 40,000 distinct CDR3 sequences, about 5.8% of which show up once; 9.5% to 13% is in the top ten. The germline CDR1 and CDR2 sequences are MGHRA and YSYEKL. V lost 1 base to trimming and J lost 7 bases, with 8 bases between them. The CDR3 sequence is 13 residues long. Study results and caveats: Follow-up blood showed ubiquitous expanded tumor TCRs less than blood at resection did.

V and J are TRBV4-1 and TRBJ1-5; D may be TRBD1 (6 bases). The TCR comes from a male donor with early-stage non-small cell lung cancer. This sample comprised PBMCs, obtained at surgery. The chain's CDR3 is CASSQAGQQPQHF. The CDR3 DNA reads as TGCGCCAGCAGCCAAGCAGGACAGCAGCCCCAGCATTTT.